This T cell receptor (beta chain) is from a study of PD-1 blockade in classical Hodgkin lymphoma. The CDR3 has 15 residues. The germline CDR1 and CDR2 sequences are SGHTA and FQGNSA. After removal of 5 bases from V and 4 bases from J, the junction contained 8 bases not matched to a gene. Patients all relapsed after autologous stem cell transplantation, and there was variation in brentuximab vedotin exposure. The assay was immunoSEQ multiplex PCR, and TCRdb's table has in-frame clones only and misses some. The sample records around 40,000 clones, roughly 78% being singletons. The sample here was peripheral blood mononuclear cells (PBMCs), taken at baseline. The J gene is TRBJ2-3, the V gene TRBV7-2, with 8 bases matching TRBD1. This sequence was found in a human donor with classical Hodgkin lymphoma. The CDR3 coding sequence is TGTGCCAGCAGCCTCACAGGGGGTTTCCCAGATACGCAGTATTTT. It translates to CASSLTGGFPDTQYF.